This T cell receptor (beta chain) originates from a study of cytomegalovirus exposure and HLA in healthy donors. Points from the study as a whole: TCR beta sequences reportedly predicted most subjects' HLA-A and HLA-B alleles accurately.

The PCR used 60 Vbeta and 13 Jbeta primers. The method was immunoSEQ multiplex PCR; TCRdb's version includes in-frame clones alone and lacks a portion of them. Of 200,000 to 250,000 clones in the sample, about 77% were seen once. Germline V gives CDR1 MGHRA, CDR2 YSYEKL. V lost 4 bases and J lost 0; bases outside the gene matches: 5. This CDR3 contains 16 residues. About this clone itself: Antigen specificity is unknown.

This chain uses TRBV4-1 with TRBJ2-2; 7 bases fit TRBD1. The source is a boy aged 5-17 years in good health and CMV-seronegative. Sequencing used PBMCs. CDR3 sequence (DNA): TGCGCCAGCAGCCTATTTGGGACAGCGAACACCGGGGAGCTGTTTTTT. This translates into CASSLFGTANTGELFF.